The 27 T cell receptor beta chains below were found in one sample sequenced in a study of blood T cell repertoires in COVID-19. Profiled with immunoSEQ multiplex PCR; TCRdb holds only in-frame clones, not every one. This table has about 58,000 clones, about 91% appearing once. Source material: peripheral blood. These receptors were taken from a woman aged 55-70 years with active COVID-19.

The chain joins TRBV24-1 to TRBJ1-1, with TRBD1 identical over 7 bases. Losses at the gene ends were 3 bases for V and 11 bases for J; bases not matched to a gene: 8. CDR3 size: 13 residues. CDR1 is KGHDR and CDR2 is SFDVKD in the germline V gene. CDR3 nucleotides: TGTGCCACCAGTGATCCAACAGGGGCCAGGGCTTTCTTT. This sequence encodes CATSDPTGARAFF.

This chain links TRBV5-1 with TRBJ1-2; 8 bases are a match to TRBD1. After removal of 4 bases from V and 7 bases from J, the junction contained 9 bases not matched to a gene. The germline CDR1 and CDR2 sequences are SGHRS and YFSETQ. The CDR3 is 14 amino acids. Here the CDR3 reads CASSGDQGASGYTF. The CDR3 region has the DNA TGCGCCAGCAGCGGGGATCAGGGGGCGTCTGGCTACACCTTC.

The CDR3 protein is CAWSNEAYEQYF. DNA of the CDR3: TGTGCCTGGAGTAACGAGGCCTACGAGCAGTACTTC. The chain uses TRBV30 and TRBJ2-7; D call uncertain. CDR1 and CDR2 (germline): GTSNPN, SVGIG (reference sequence). Trimming shortened V by 2 bases and J by 2 bases, and 7 bases separated the two germline ends. This CDR3 is built from 12 residues.

Here the CDR3 DNA reads TGTGCCATCAGCTCCCGGGACAGGGACAACAATGAGCAGTTCTTC. This sequence encodes CAISSRDRDNNEQFF. The chain links TRBV10-3 to TRBJ2-1, with 9 nucleotides matching TRBD1. The V segment lost 6 bases and the J segment 5 bases; nucleotides outside the gene matches: 8. Germline lookup yields CDR1 ENHRY and CDR2 SYGVKD. The CDR3 extends over 15 amino acids.

There are a few counts of this clone. V gene TRBV11-2 combines with J gene TRBJ1-5; D is unresolved. Germline CDR1 reads SGHAT; CDR2 reads FQNNGV. The CDR3 is made up of 12 amino acids. Trimming pared 5 bases from V and 5 bases from J, leaving 7 bases between. The CDR3 loop reads CASSRGDQPQHF. As DNA, the CDR3 is TGTGCCAGCAGCCGCGGGGATCAGCCCCAGCATTTT.

The chain carries TRBV6-5 and TRBJ1-1; D is ambiguous. Germline loops: CDR1 MNHEY, CDR2 SVGAGI. This CDR3 has 11 amino acids. The V end lost 6 bases, the J end lost 2 bases, and 4 bases lay between the germline ends. CDR3 in amino acids: CASRANTEAFF. In DNA, the CDR3 is TGTGCCAGCAGAGCCAACACTGAAGCTTTCTTT.

The chain carries TRBV27 and TRBJ1-2; unclear D gene. The CDR3 runs to 13 residues. Trimming took 6 bases from V and 7 from J, leaving 15 bases between them. CDR1 MNHEY and CDR2 SMNVEV come from the germline V gene (reference sequence). CDR3 amino acids: CASSVLGIFGYTF. CDR3 nucleotides: TGTGCCAGCAGCGTTCTCGGGATTTTTGGCTACACCTTC.

The CDR3 DNA follows: TGTGCCAGAAACCGACTCTCCTACGAGCAGTACTTC. Translated, it gives CARNRLSYEQYF. The rearrangement joins TRBV2 to TRBJ2-7, with no clear D. Germline assignment: CDR1 SNHLY and CDR2 FYNNEI. The V and J ends lost 9 bases and 0 bases respectively, with 9 bases between them. The CDR3 spans 12 residues.

CDR3 loop: CASSLWPSRTGELFF. Here the CDR3 DNA reads TGTGCCAGCAGCTTGTGGCCTAGCCGCACCGGGGAGCTGTTTTTT. V usage is TRBV13 and J usage is TRBJ2-2; D possibly corresponds to TRBD2 (5 bases). Per the germline V gene, CDR1 is PRHDT and CDR2 is FYEKMQ (reference sequence). The ends were cut back, 3 bases at V and 4 bases at J, with 12 bases in the middle. The CDR3 is 15 residues long. Full variable domain (rest looked up from reference TRBV13 and TRBJ2-2): AAGVIQSPRHLIKEKRETATLKCYPIPRHDTVYWYQQGPGQDPQFLISFYEKMQSDKGSIPDRFSAQQFSDYHSELNMSSLELGDSALYFCASSLWPSRTGELFFGEGSRLTVL.

The chain links TRBV30 to TRBJ1-6; no reliable D call. The CDR3 has 12 residues. CDR1 and CDR2 (germline): GTSNPN, SVGIG (reference sequence). Trimming stripped 0 bases from V and 13 bases from J, with 10 bases between. As DNA, the CDR3 is TGTGCCTGGAGTGTACTTACGCCTCCCCTCCACTTT. Amino acids: CAWSVLTPPLHF.

The genes are TRBV3-1 (or the pseudogene TRBV3-2) and TRBJ2-7; TRBD1 is a possible D gene (5 bases). The CDR3 sequence is 14 residues long. V shed 0 bases and J shed 0 bases, with 6 bases lying between them. Germline loops: CDR1 LGHDT, CDR2 YNNKEL (reference sequence). The CDR3 nucleotides are TGTGCCAGCAGCCAAGAGCAGGGCTCCTACGAGCAGTACTTC. Its translation is CASSQEQGSYEQYF.

This clone has a handful of counts. The genes are TRBV19 and TRBJ1-5, with D hard to call. The length of the CDR3 is 18 residues. Germline V gene lookup returns CDR1 LNHDA and CDR2 SQIVND (reference sequence). Trimming removed 4 bases at V and 0 bases at J, with 19 bases between. CDR3 in DNA: TGTGCCAGTAGTAAAGGAAGATGGCGGGGAGATAGCAATCAGCCCCAGCATTTT. Protein sequence: CASSKGRWRGDSNQPQHF.

V and J are TRBV19 and TRBJ2-5, with 12 bases fitting TRBD2. Per germline, CDR1 LNHDA and CDR2 SQIVND (reference sequence). CDR3 length equals 14 residues. The junction had 5 bases not matched to a gene; V was cut back by 7 bases and J by 5 bases. The CDR3 region is CASTTSGGGETQYF. The DNA for the CDR3 is TGTGCCAGTACGACTAGCGGGGGCGGCGAGACCCAGTACTTC.

The chain combines TRBV6-5 with TRBJ2-3; no clear D. CDR1 is MNHEY, CDR2 SVGAGI, per germline. Trimming took 0 bases from V and 0 from J, leaving 10 bases between them. The CDR3 is 16 amino acids. The CDR3 is CASSYSRRSSTDTQYF. In DNA form, the CDR3 reads TGTGCCAGCAGTTACTCCCGGAGATCTAGCACAGATACGCAGTATTTT.

The V and J genes are TRBV5-6 and TRBJ1-1; D unresolved. The CDR3 is made up of 14 amino acids. Trimming left V 0 bases short and J 1 base short, with 7 bases between. The germline gives CDR1 SGHDT, CDR2 YYEEEE. CDR3 coding DNA: TGTGCCAGCAGCTTGGTTCAGAAGAACACTGAAGCTTTCTTT. Its protein is CASSLVQKNTEAFF. Drawing the rest from reference TRBV5-6 and TRBJ1-1, the complete variable domain is DAGVTQSPTHLIKTRGQQVTLRCSPKSGHDTVSWYQQALGQGPQFIFQYYEEEERQRGNFPDRFSGHQFPNYSSELNVNALLLGDSALYLCASSLVQKNTEAFFGQGTRLTVV.

The chain employs TRBV6-5 and TRBJ2-3, with TRBD2 matching over 10 bases. CDR1 and CDR2 from the germline V gene are MNHEY and SVGAGI. V lost 4 bases to trimming and J lost 1 base; unmatched junction nucleotides: 5. CDR3 length: 16 residues. The CDR3 reads CASSFSSGGRTDTQYF. For the CDR3, the DNA is TGTGCCAGCAGTTTCTCTAGCGGGGGCCGCACAGATACGCAGTATTTT.

This chain connects TRBV3-1 (or the pseudogene TRBV3-2) to TRBJ2-1; 14 bases map to TRBD2. Trimming at V came to 3 bases and at J to 4 bases, leaving 8 bases not matched to a gene. The germline V gene encodes CDR1 LGHDT and CDR2 YNNKEL (reference sequence). This CDR3 has 18 residues. The CDR3 protein is CASSHSPGLAGAYNEQFF. For the CDR3, the DNA is TGTGCCAGCAGCCATTCCCCGGGACTAGCGGGGGCGTACAATGAGCAGTTCTTC.

This rearrangement joins TRBV28 to TRBJ1-5, with 8 positions matching TRBD1. The ends lost 6 bases at V and 3 bases at J; junction bases unmatched: 4. Germline V gene data show CDR1 as MDHEN and CDR2 as SYDVKM. CDR3 length equals 14 residues. The CDR3 sequence is CASSDQGANQPQHF. The CDR3 bases are TGTGCCAGCAGCGATCAGGGGGCCAATCAGCCCCAGCATTTT.

The rearrangement joins TRBV6-1 to TRBJ1-5; 7 bases map to TRBD1. The germline CDR1 and CDR2 sequences are MNHNS and SASEGT. The CDR3 totals 15 residues. After removal of 3 bases from V and 2 bases from J, the junction contained 4 bases not matched to a gene. The CDR3 bases are TGTGCCAGCAGTGAGTCAGGGGGAGGCAATCAGCCCCAGCATTTT. This translates into CASSESGGGNQPQHF.

V and J are TRBV19 and TRBJ1-1; TRBD1 agrees at 11 bases. V lost 2 bases and J lost 3; bases outside the gene matches: 2. Germline V gives CDR1 LNHDA, CDR2 SQIVND (reference sequence). The CDR3 sequence is 15 residues long. CDR3 amino acids: CASSIKDRGHTEAFF. CDR3 coding DNA: TGTGCCAGTAGTATAAAGGACAGGGGGCACACTGAAGCTTTCTTT.

This chain links TRBV27 with TRBJ1-2; D perhaps matches TRBD1 (6 bases). CDR1 and CDR2 (germline): MNHEY, SMNVEV (reference sequence). This CDR3 has 14 amino acids. Trimming pared 2 bases from V and 5 bases from J, leaving 12 bases between. This chain's CDR3 is CASSLSSQGYGYTF. The CDR3 DNA sequence: TGTGCCAGCAGTTTAAGCTCCCAGGGGTATGGCTACACCTTC.

V gene TRBV6-5 combines with J gene TRBJ1-3, with 8 positions matching TRBD1. The CDR3 consists of 15 residues. J was trimmed by 0 bases and V by 6 bases; bases with no gene match: 4. CDR1 and CDR2 from the germline V gene are MNHEY and SVGAGI. The CDR3 DNA sequence: TGTGCCAGCAGCCCCGACAGGGGCTCTGGAAACACCATATATTTT. Protein product: CASSPDRGSGNTIYF.

V gene TRBV9 combines with J gene TRBJ2-3; D not resolved. V was trimmed by 9 bases and J by 5 bases, leaving 16 bases between them. CDR1 and CDR2 (germline): SGDLS, YYNGEE. The CDR3 spans 13 residues. DNA for the CDR3: TGTGCCAATCCTCCCCAGCGACGAGATACGCAGTATTTT. Translating gives CANPPQRRDTQYF.

The chain has TRBV18 and TRBJ1-1; no firm D call. CDR3 length: 14 residues. Germline V lookup: CDR1 KGHSH, CDR2 LQKENI. The V gene lost 3 bases and the J gene lost 5 bases, with 13 bases spanning the gap. The CDR3 loop is CASSPPGAGTEAFF. Here the CDR3 DNA reads TGTGCCAGCTCACCCCCGGGCGCGGGGACTGAAGCTTTCTTT.

The chain uses TRBV5-1 and TRBJ2-5; 8 bases are shared with TRBD2. The V gene end was trimmed by 4 bases and the J gene end by 4 bases; junction bases not matched to a gene: 9. The CDR3 extends over 15 amino acids. Germline V gene data show CDR1 as SGHRS and CDR2 as YFSETQ. The chain's CDR3 is CASSAVAGGAETQYF. The CDR3 DNA is TGCGCCAGCAGCGCCGTAGCCGGGGGGGCAGAGACCCAGTACTTC. Looking up the rest from reference TRBV5-1 and TRBJ2-5 gives the full variable domain: KAGVTQTPRYLIKTRGQQVTLSCSPISGHRSVSWYQQTPGQGLQFLFEYFSETQRNKGNFPGRFSGRQFSNSRSEMNVSTLELGDSALYLCASSAVAGGAETQYFGPGTRLLVL.

This clone was counted between two and nine times. The gene calls are TRBV12-5 and TRBJ2-2; D not certain. Germline assignment: CDR1 LGHNT and CDR2 FRNRAP. CDR3 length: 13 amino acids. Trimming stripped 1 base from V and 6 bases from J, with 6 bases between. Here the CDR3 reads CASGLAPAGELFF. In DNA, the CDR3 is TGTGCTAGTGGTTTGGCTCCCGCCGGGGAGCTGTTTTTT. Full variable domain (outside the CDR3, taken from reference TRBV12-5 and TRBJ2-2): DARVTQTPRHKVTEMGQEVTMRCQPILGHNTVFWYRQTMMQGLELLAYFRNRAPLDDSGMPKDRFSAEMPDATLATLKIQPSEPRDSAVYFCASGLAPAGELFFGEGSRLTVL.

In its sample, this clone was seen once. V and J are TRBV19 and TRBJ2-1, with D maybe TRBD2 (6 bases). This CDR3 spans 13 amino acids. V lost 6 bases and J lost 7, with 13 bases in between. CDR1 is LNHDA, CDR2 SQIVND, per germline (reference sequence). CDR3 sequence: CASSHQRANEQFF. Written as DNA, the CDR3 is TGTGCCAGTAGCCATCAGCGGGCGAATGAGCAGTTCTTC.